Listed below are T cell receptor beta chains from one sample, sequenced in a study of follicular helper T cells after annual influenza vaccination. Sequencing used immunoSEQ multiplex PCR; TCRdb keeps in-frame clones, though not all of them. The sample holds 900 to 1,400 clones; around 80% are singletons and the top ten take more than 3.5%. The starting material was CXCR5+ CD38+ circulating T follicular helper cells from blood, obtained 7 days after influenza vaccination. Every receptor here comes from an adult who received the influenza vaccine. The CDR3 runs from the conserved cysteine through the conserved F or W. Fields, in order: V gene, J gene, D gene, clone size, CDR3 DNA, CDR3 protein. A D gene is named only where the DNA matches it firmly. Some rows mark clone size as missing; the rest say once, few, many or name a class of expanded clone.

v_gene: TRBV2; j_gene: TRBJ1-5; d_gene: NA; abundance: NA; CDR3nt: TGTGCCAGCGGAACGTTCGCACAGCCCCAGCATTTT; CDR3aa: CASGTFAQPQHF
v_gene: TRBV15; j_gene: TRBJ1-5; d_gene: NA; abundance: NA; CDR3nt: TGTGCCACCAGCAGAGACGAACAGCCCCAGCATTTT; CDR3aa: CATSRDEQPQHF
v_gene: TRBV5-4; j_gene: TRBJ2-5; d_gene: NA; abundance: NA; CDR3nt: TGTGCCAGCAGCTTGGGGGGCCAAGAGACCCAGTACTTC; CDR3aa: CASSLGGQETQYF
v_gene: TRBV10-2; j_gene: TRBJ1-1; d_gene: NA; abundance: NA; CDR3nt: TGCGCCAGCAGTACACAGGGGAACACTGAAGCTTTCTTT; CDR3aa: CASSTQGNTEAFF
v_gene: TRBV7-2; j_gene: TRBJ1-4; d_gene: TRBD1; abundance: NA; CDR3nt: TGTGCCAGCAGCCTAAACAGGGGAGCTAATGAAAAACTGTTTTTT; CDR3aa: CASSLNRGANEKLFF
v_gene: TRBV20-1; j_gene: TRBJ2-5; d_gene: NA; abundance: NA; CDR3nt: TGCAGTGCTAGAGACAGGGAGACCCAGTACTTC; CDR3aa: CSARDRETQYF
v_gene: TRBV11-2; j_gene: TRBJ2-7; d_gene: NA; abundance: NA; CDR3nt: TGTGCCAGCAGCCCCTCGTGGGAGTCCTACGAGCAGTACTTC; CDR3aa: CASSPSWESYEQYF
v_gene: TRBV6-6; j_gene: TRBJ2-2; d_gene: NA; abundance: NA; CDR3nt: TGTGCCAGCAGTTACGGGCAGGAGAACACCGGGGAGCTGTTTTTT; CDR3aa: CASSYGQENTGELFF
v_gene: TRBV6-1; j_gene: TRBJ1-2; d_gene: NA; abundance: few; CDR3nt: TGTGCCAGCAGTCCGGAGATGTTTAACTATGGCTACACCTTC; CDR3aa: CASSPEMFNYGYTF
v_gene: TRBV28; j_gene: TRBJ1-5; d_gene: TRBD1; abundance: NA; CDR3nt: TGTGCCAGCGACAGGGTCAATCAGCCCCAGCATTTT; CDR3aa: CASDRVNQPQHF
v_gene: TRBV19; j_gene: TRBJ1-5; d_gene: NA; abundance: NA; CDR3nt: TGTGCCAGTAGGGCGAGGGGGACGTTAGGGAGCACTGGTCAGCCCCAGCATTTT; CDR3aa: CASRARGTLGSTGQPQHF
v_gene: TRBV9; j_gene: TRBJ1-2; d_gene: TRBD1; abundance: NA; CDR3nt: TGTGCCAGCAGCGTAGCTTCAGGGGGTTATGGCTACACCTTC; CDR3aa: CASSVASGGYGYTF
v_gene: TRBV6-4; j_gene: TRBJ2-3; d_gene: TRBD2; abundance: NA; CDR3nt: TGTGCCAGCAGTGAGACTAGCGGGGGGGCAGATACGCAGTATTTT; CDR3aa: CASSETSGGADTQYF
v_gene: TRBV9; j_gene: TRBJ2-2; d_gene: NA; abundance: NA; CDR3nt: TGTGCCAGCAGCTTGATGGCGGTAGCAGCCGGGGAGCTGTTTTTT; CDR3aa: CASSLMAVAAGELFF
v_gene: TRBV4-1; j_gene: TRBJ1-5; d_gene: NA; abundance: NA; CDR3nt: TGCGCCAGCAGCCAAGGGAATAGCAATCAGCCCCAGCATTTT; CDR3aa: CASSQGNSNQPQHF
v_gene: TRBV28; j_gene: TRBJ2-7; d_gene: TRBD1; abundance: NA; CDR3nt: TGTGCCAGCAGTTTGCGGGCTGGACAGGGGATTTCCACGGACTTC; CDR3aa: CASSLRAGQGISTDF
v_gene: TRBV12-5; j_gene: TRBJ1-1; d_gene: TRBD1; abundance: once; CDR3nt: TGTGCTAGTGGTACCGGACAGGGGAGCACTGAAGCTTTCTTT; CDR3aa: CASGTGQGSTEAFF